This T cell receptor (beta chain) was sequenced for a study of T-cell memory formation after mild COVID-19. On the study more broadly: TCR clusters were mostly confined to one donor each. General study findings and limits: While clones contracting from day 15 to 85 were balanced between CD4 and CD8, later expanders leaned CD4+. For second-wave clones that peaked at day 37, SARS-CoV-2 specificity went unverified.

From germline, CDR1 is LGHNA and CDR2 YSLEER. V gave up 0 bases and J gave up 3 bases, with 10 bases separating them. The length of the CDR3 is 15 residues. Constant-segment primers served in 5'RACE that generated TCR alpha and TCR beta cDNA libraries bearing sample barcodes and UMIs. TCRdb used MiXCR to reprocess the 5' RACE reads, holding one entry per CDR3 protein. The sample has roughly 550,000 distinct CDR3 sequences, about a fifth seen once. This clonotype was detected a few times. The antigen remains unidentified. Sequenced material: PBMCs or a T cell subset sorted from them (not recorded which). V and J are TRBV4-3 and TRBJ2-3, with D possibly TRBD1 on 6 matching bases. This clonotype was sampled from an adult woman who had mild COVID-19 (a few samples of this study predate the infection). Cell type and time point are not known. The CDR3 sequence is CASSQDYRETDTQYF. The CDR3 DNA reads TGCGCCAGCAGCCAAGATTACAGGGAAACAGATACGCAGTATTTT.